Detailed here is one TCR beta chain. Its cognate antigen is unknown. These data come from a study of shared clonotypes between healthy human individuals. Study results and limitations: Generally, estimated richness proved larger in naive subsets than it did in memory subsets. Investigators collected only blood, and repertoires in tissues likely differ. When compared with the clonotypes that were shared by all four sorted-subset donors, the non-shared clonotypes turned out to have lower generation probabilities.

Data came from immunoSEQ multiplex PCR; TCRdb stores just in-frame clones and leaves some out. The sample has about 1.1 million clones, 70% to 80% seen once; the top ten hold 0.85% to 1%. Trimming removed 3 bases from V and 5 bases from J, with 7 bases in between. This CDR3 has 12 residues. Germline V gives CDR1 LNHDA, CDR2 SQIVND (reference sequence). Sequences were obtained from memory CD4+ T cells from PBMCs. Subset described: CD45RA-negative fraction. V usage is TRBV19 and J usage is TRBJ1-2; unclear D gene. The sequence was collected from a man aged 18 to 29 in good health. Some clones in this sample may be carry-over from other donors' samples. The CDR3 region is CASSMAGYGYTF. In DNA, the CDR3 is TGTGCCAGTAGTATGGCCGGTTATGGCTACACCTTC.